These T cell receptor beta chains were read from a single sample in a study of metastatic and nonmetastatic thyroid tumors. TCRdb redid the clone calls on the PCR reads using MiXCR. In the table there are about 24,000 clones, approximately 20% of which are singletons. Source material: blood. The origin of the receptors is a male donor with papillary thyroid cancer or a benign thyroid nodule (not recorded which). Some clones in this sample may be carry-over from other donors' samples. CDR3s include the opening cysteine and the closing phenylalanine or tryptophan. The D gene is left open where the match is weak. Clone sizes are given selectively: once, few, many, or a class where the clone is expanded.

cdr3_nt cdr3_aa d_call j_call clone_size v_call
TGCAGTGCTAGAGATTCGGGGACAGGGGGCCGGTATGGCTACACCTTC CSARDSGTGGRYGYTF TRBD1 TRBJ1-2 . TRBV20-1
TGCAGTGTCCAGTCAGGGACCCAAGAGGCCGAGTACTTC CSVQSGTQEAEYF . TRBJ2-5 . TRBV20-1
TGCGCCAGCAGCTTGTTTGCGGCTAACACCGGGGAGCTGTTTTTT CASSLFAANTGELFF . TRBJ2-2 many TRBV5-1
TGTGCCAGCAGCTCGGAGGTAGGCCCCTTGGATACGCAGTATTTT CASSSEVGPLDTQYF . TRBJ2-3 many TRBV9
TGTGCCTGGAGTTTTATGAGCACCGGGGAGCTGTTTTTT CAWSFMSTGELFF . TRBJ2-2 many TRBV30
TGTGCCAGCAGCCAAGATCTAGCGGGGGGGGCAGATACGCAGTATTTT CASSQDLAGGADTQYF TRBD2 TRBJ2-3 . TRBV4-2
TGTGCCAGCAGCCCCCGGGTGGGGCAGAACTATGGCTACACCTTC CASSPRVGQNYGYTF . TRBJ1-2 . TRBV9
TGTGCCAGCAGCCCCGACGGTGGCAGGGGGTGTAGTGGCTACACCTTC CASSPDGGRGCSGYTF TRBD1 TRBJ1-2 . TRBV3-1
TGTGCTAGTTCCGCCGGGCCCTATAATTCACCCCTCCGCTTT CASSAGPYNSPLRF . TRBJ1-6 few TRBV12-5
TGTGCCAGCAGCCAGGGTTCCCGGGAGACCCAGTACTTC CASSQGSRETQYF . TRBJ2-5 many TRBV6-1
TGTGCCAGCAGCGGGACTAGCGGGAAGGGGTACAATGAGCAGTTCTTC CASSGTSGKGYNEQFF TRBD2 TRBJ2-1 . TRBV12-3/TRBV12-4
TGCGCCAGCATCTTGGCTATCGGGAGCTCGTATGAGCAGTTCTTC CASILAIGSSYEQFF . TRBJ2-1 few TRBV5-1